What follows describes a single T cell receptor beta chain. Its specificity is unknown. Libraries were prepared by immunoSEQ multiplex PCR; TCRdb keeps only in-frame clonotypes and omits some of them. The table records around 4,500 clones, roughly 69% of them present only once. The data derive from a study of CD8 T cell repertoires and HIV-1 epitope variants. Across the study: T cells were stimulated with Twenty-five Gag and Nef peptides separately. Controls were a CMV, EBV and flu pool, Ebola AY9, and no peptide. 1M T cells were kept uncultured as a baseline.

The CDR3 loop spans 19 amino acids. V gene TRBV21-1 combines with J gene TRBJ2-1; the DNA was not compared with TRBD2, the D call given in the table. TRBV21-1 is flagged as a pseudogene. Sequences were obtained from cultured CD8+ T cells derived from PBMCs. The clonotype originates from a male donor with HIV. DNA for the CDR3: TGTGCCAGCATCCCAAGGGGGGGACTAGCGGGCCTCTTTTACAATGAGCAGTTCTTC. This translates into CASIPRGGLAGLFYNEQFF.